At least ten counts were recorded for the clone carrying this TCR beta chain. The antigen remains undetermined. The time point here: technical triplicate 3. The sorted libraries were prepared using about 900,000 CD4+ or CD8+ T cells that had themselves been sorted. V was trimmed by 2 bases and J by 3 bases, leaving 11 bases between them. CDR1 is SGHTA, CDR2 FQGNSA, per germline. The CDR3 extends over 15 amino acids. These data are taken from a study of neurological immune-mediated disorders. The cDNA was synthesized by 5'RACE incorporating 10-nucleotide random UMIs. TCRdb reprocessed the 5' RACE reads via MiXCR and lists one record per CDR3 protein. This sample carries about 31,000 distinct CDR3 sequences, around 17% of them seen once, and the ten largest clones take approximately 5%. Study observations and caveats: HTLV-1-associated myelopathy showed the most TCR clonal expansion; multiple sclerosis the least, below healthy controls.

The chain carries TRBV7-2 and TRBJ1-5; D is perhaps TRBD1 (5 bases). The sequence came from a female donor with HTLV-1-associated myelopathy (HAM/TSP). The sequencing input was CD4+ T cells from blood. CDR3 in amino acids: CASSLSGGINQPQHF. DNA of the CDR3: TGTGCCAGCAGCTTAAGTGGGGGGATCAATCAGCCCCAGCATTTT.